This T cell receptor (beta chain) was profiled in a study of metastatic and nonmetastatic thyroid tumors. Study-wide points: The study reportedly found significantly higher TCR beta diversity in malignant thyroid tumors than benign nodules, in blood and tumor.

Per the original data handling: Clinicopathological groups of papillary thyroid cancer showed CDR3 differences that were used to build a distant-metastasis classifier. TCRdb re-called the PCR reads via MiXCR. The V and J calls and clone size are TCRdb's, not the authors'. This table has about 40,000 clones, about an eighth appearing once. Every patient underwent thyroid surgery untreated. As concerns this clone: The antigen remains undetermined.

The TCR was taken from a female donor with papillary thyroid cancer or a benign thyroid nodule (not recorded which). Some clones in this sample may be carry-over from other donors' samples. The specimen sequenced was blood.

The CDR3 DNA reads TGTGCCTGGAGTGTACAAGGGATTGAAGCTTTCTTT. Its translation: CAWSVQGIEAFF. The J gene is TRBJ1-1, the V gene TRBV30; D unclear. V lost 0 bases and J 7 bases, leaving 9 bases between the germline ends. The germline V gene encodes CDR1 GTSNPN and CDR2 SVGIG (reference sequence). This CDR3 contains 12 residues.